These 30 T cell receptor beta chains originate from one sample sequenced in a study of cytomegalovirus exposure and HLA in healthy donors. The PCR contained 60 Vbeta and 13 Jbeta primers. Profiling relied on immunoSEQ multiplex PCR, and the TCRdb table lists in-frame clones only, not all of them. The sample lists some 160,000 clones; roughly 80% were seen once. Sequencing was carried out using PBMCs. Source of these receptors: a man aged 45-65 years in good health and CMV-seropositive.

The CDR3 reads CASSLAGDNYGYTF. CDR3 DNA: TGCGCCAGCAGCTTGGCGGGGGATAACTATGGCTACACCTTC. The chain links TRBV5-1 to TRBJ1-2, with D possibly being TRBD1 (5 bases). V was cut by 0 bases and J by 1 base, with 7 bases left in between. The CDR3 sequence is 14 residues long. Germline V gives CDR1 SGHRS, CDR2 YFSETQ.

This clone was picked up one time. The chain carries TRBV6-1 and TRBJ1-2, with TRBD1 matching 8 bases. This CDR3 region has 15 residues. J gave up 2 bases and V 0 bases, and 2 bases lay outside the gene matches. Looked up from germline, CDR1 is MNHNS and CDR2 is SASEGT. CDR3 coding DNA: TGTGCCAGCAGTGAAGCAGGACAGGGAAACTATGGCTACACCTTC. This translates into CASSEAGQGNYGYTF.

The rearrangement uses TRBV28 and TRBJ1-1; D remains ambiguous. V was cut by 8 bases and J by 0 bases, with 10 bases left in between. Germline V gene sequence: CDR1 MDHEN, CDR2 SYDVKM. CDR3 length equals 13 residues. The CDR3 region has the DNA TGTGCCAGCGGGGAGCAGTTGAACACTGAAGCTTTCTTT. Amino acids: CASGEQLNTEAFF.

CDR3 in DNA: TGTGCCAGCAGCGTGACAGGGGCCATTTACAATGAGCAGTTCTTC. Its protein is CASSVTGAIYNEQFF. The V gene is TRBV9, the J gene TRBJ2-1; the match to TRBD1 covers 8 bases. This CDR3 comprises 15 residues. V lost 2 bases to trimming and J lost 4 bases; unmatched junction nucleotides: 5. Germline V gene data show CDR1 as SGDLS and CDR2 as YYNGEE.

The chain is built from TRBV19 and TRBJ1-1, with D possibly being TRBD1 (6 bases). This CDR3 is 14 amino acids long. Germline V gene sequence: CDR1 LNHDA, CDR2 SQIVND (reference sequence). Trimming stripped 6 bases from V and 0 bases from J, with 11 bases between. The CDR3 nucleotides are TGTGCCAGTAGGCTTGGGACATTGAACACTGAAGCTTTCTTT. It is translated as CASRLGTLNTEAFF.

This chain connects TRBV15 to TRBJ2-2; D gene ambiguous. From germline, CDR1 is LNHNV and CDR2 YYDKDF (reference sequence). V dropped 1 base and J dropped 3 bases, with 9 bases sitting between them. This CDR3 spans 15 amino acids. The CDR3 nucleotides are TGTGCCACCAGCAGAGTTTACGAGCACACCGGGGAGCTGTTTTTT. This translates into CATSRVYEHTGELFF.

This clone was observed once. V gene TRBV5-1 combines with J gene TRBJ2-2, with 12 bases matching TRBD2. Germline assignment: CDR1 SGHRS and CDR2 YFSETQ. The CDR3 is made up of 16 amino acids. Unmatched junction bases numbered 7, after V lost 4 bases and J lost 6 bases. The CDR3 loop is CASSKGLAGMSGELFF. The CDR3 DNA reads TGCGCCAGCAGCAAAGGACTAGCGGGAATGTCCGGGGAGCTGTTTTTT.

DNA for the CDR3: TGTGCCAGCAGCTCTCAGACAGGGCTGAATGAGCAGTTCTTC. Protein product: CASSSQTGLNEQFF. V and J are TRBV7-9 and TRBJ2-1; the match to TRBD1 covers 7 bases. Germline CDR1 reads SEHNR; CDR2 reads FQNEAQ (reference sequence). The V and J ends lost 4 bases and 7 bases, in that order; junction bases with no gene match: 7. The CDR3 runs to 14 residues.

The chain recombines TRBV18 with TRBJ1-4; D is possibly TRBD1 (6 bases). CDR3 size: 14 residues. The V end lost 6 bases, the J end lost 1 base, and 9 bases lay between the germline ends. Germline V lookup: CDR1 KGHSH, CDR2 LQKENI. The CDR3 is CASSKGGTNEKLFF. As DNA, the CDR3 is TGTGCCAGCTCGAAAGGGGGAACTAATGAAAAACTGTTTTTT.

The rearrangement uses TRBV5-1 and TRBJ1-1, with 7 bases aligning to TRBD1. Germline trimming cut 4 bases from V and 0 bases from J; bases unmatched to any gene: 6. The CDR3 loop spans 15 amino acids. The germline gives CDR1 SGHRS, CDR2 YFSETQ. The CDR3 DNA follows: TGCGCCAGCAGCCTGGGACAGAGGATGAACACTGAAGCTTTCTTT. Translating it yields CASSLGQRMNTEAFF.

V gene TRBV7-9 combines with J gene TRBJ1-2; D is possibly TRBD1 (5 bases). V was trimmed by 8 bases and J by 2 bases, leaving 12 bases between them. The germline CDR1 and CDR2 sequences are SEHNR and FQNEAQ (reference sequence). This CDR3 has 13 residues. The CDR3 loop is CASHPQGNYGYTF. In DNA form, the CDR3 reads TGTGCCAGCCACCCCCAGGGCAACTATGGCTACACCTTC.

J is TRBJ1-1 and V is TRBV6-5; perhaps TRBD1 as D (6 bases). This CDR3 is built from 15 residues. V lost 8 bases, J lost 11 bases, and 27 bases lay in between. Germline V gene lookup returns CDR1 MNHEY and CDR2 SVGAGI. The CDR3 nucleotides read TGTGCCAGCTCGGAAAGGACAGCTACTTTCTCTAACGCTTTCTTT. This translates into CASSERTATFSNAFF.

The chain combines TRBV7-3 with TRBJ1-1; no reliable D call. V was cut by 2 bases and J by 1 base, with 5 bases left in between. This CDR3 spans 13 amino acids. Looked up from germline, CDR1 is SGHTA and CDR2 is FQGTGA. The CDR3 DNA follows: TGTGCCAGCAGCTTATCCTCGAACACTGAAGCTTTCTTT. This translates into CASSLSSNTEAFF. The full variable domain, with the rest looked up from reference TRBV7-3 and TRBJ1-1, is GAGVSQTPSNKVTEKGKYVELRCDPISGHTALYWYRQSLGQGPEFLIYFQGTGAADDSGLPNDRFFAVRPEGSVSTLKIQRTERGDSAVYLCASSLSSNTEAFFGQGTRLTVV.

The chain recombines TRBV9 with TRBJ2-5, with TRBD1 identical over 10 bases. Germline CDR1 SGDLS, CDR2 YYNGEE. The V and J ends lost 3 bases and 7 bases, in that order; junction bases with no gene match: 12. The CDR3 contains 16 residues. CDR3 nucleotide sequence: TGTGCCAGCAGCGCAGGAGCCGGGACAGGGGACCGGACCCAGTACTTC. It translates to CASSAGAGTGDRTQYF.

Written as DNA, the CDR3 is TGCGCCAGCAGCCACGGGGATCGTGGGCCTGAAAAACTGTTTTTT. Translated, it gives CASSHGDRGPEKLFF. The genes are TRBV4-3 and TRBJ1-4, with D unresolved. This CDR3 is 15 amino acids long. Deletions cut 3 bases from V and 7 bases from J, with 15 bases between. Germline values: CDR1 LGHNA, CDR2 YSLEER.

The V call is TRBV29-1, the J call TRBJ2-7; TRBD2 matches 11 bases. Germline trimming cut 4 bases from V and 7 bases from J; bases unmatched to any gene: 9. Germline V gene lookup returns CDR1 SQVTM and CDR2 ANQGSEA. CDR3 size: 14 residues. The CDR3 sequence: CSVAQSSGRREQYF. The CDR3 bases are TGCAGCGTTGCTCAATCTAGCGGGAGGCGGGAGCAGTACTTC.

CDR3 DNA: TGTGCCAGCAGCCACCTGGACACAACCTCCTCTGGAAACACCATATATTTT. Protein product: CASSHLDTTSSGNTIYF. The rearrangement uses TRBV4-2 and TRBJ1-3, with D maybe TRBD1 (5 bases). V was pared by 3 bases and J by 0 bases, with 15 bases between. Germline V CDR1 and CDR2: LGHNA, YNFKEQ. The CDR3 consists of 17 residues.

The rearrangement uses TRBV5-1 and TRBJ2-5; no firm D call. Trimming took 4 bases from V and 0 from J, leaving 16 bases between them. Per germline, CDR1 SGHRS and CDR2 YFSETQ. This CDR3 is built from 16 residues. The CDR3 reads CASSPLPASDQETQYF. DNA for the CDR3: TGCGCCAGCAGCCCTCTCCCGGCCAGCGACCAAGAGACCCAGTACTTC.

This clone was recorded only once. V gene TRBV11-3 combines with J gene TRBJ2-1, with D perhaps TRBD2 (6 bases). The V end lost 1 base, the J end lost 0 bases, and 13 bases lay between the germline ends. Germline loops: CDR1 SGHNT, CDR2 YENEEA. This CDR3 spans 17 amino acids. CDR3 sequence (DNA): TGTGCCAGCAGCTTAGGCCGGGACTCAAGCTCCTACAATGAGCAGTTCTTC. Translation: CASSLGRDSSSYNEQFF.

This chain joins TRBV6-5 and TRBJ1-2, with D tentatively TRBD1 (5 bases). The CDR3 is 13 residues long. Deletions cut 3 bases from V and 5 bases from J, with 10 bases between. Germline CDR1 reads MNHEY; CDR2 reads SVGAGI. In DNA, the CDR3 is TGTGCCAGCAGTTATGGAGGGGTTTATGGCTACACCTTC. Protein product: CASSYGGVYGYTF.

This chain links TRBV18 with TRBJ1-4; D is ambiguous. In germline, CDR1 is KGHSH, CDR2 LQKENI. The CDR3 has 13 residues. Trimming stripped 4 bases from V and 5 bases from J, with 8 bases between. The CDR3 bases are TGTGCCAGCTCACGAGGAAGAAATGAAAAACTGTTTTTT. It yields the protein CASSRGRNEKLFF.

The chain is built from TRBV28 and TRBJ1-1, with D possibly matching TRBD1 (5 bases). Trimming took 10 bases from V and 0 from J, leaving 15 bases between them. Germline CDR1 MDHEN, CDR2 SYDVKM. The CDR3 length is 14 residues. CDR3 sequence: CATSGWPMNTEAFF. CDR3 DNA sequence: TGTGCCACTTCAGGGTGGCCTATGAACACTGAAGCTTTCTTT.

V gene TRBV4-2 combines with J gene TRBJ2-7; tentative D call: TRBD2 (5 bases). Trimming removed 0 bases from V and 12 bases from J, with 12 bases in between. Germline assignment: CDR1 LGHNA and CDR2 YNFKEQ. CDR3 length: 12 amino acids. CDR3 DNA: TGTGCCAGCAGCCAAGATCAGGTAGCGAGGTACTTC. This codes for CASSQDQVARYF.

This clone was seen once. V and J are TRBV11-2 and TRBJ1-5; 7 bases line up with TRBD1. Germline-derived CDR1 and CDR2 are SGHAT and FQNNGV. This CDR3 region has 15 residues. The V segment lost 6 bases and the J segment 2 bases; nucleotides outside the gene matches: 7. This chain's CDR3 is CASRKATGGNQPQHF. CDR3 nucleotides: TGTGCCAGCAGAAAAGCTACAGGGGGCAATCAGCCCCAGCATTTT.

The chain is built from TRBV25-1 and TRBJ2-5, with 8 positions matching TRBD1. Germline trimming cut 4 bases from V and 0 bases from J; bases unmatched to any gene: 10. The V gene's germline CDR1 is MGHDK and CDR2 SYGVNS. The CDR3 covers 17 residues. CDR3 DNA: TGTGCCAGCAGTGCAGCCCGTGGGACAGGTAACCAAGAGACCCAGTACTTC. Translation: CASSAARGTGNQETQYF.

The CDR3 DNA reads TGTGCCAGCAGCGTAGGAGGGGGGGAGGGTCGGCAGTTCTTC. The encoded protein is CASSVGGGEGRQFF. This sequence joins TRBV9 and TRBJ2-1, with D possibly TRBD2 on 7 matching bases. The CDR3 is 14 residues long. V was pared by 0 bases and J by 12 bases, with 16 bases between. CDR1 and CDR2 (germline): SGDLS, YYNGEE.

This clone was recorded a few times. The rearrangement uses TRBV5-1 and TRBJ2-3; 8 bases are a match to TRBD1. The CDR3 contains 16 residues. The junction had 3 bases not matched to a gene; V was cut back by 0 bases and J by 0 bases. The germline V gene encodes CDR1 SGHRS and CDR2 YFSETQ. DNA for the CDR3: TGCGCCAGCAGCTTGGCAGGGGGCGGAAGCACAGATACGCAGTATTTT. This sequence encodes CASSLAGGGSTDTQYF.

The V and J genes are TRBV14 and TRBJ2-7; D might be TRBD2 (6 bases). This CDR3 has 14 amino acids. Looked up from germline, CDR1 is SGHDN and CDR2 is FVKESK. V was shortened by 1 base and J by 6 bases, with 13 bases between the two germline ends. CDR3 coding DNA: TGTGCCAGCAGCCAAGTCAGCCGGGAGCTCGAGCAGTACTTC. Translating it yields CASSQVSRELEQYF.

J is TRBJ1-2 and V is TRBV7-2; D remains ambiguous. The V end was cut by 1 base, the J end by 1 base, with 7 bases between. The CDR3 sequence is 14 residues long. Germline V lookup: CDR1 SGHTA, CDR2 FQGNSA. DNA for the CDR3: TGTGCCAGCAGCTTAGTCGGACTTAACTATGGCTACACCTTC. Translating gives CASSLVGLNYGYTF.

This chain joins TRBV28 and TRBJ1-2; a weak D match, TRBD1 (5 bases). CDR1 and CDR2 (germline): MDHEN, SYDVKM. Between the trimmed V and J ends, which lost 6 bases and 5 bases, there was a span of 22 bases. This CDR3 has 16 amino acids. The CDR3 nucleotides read TGTGCCAGCAGAACGGGTGGGGGGTCCGCGGGGTATGGCTACACCTTC. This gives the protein CASRTGGGSAGYGYTF.